Listed here is a single TCR beta chain. Its target is unknown. The sample is drawn from a study of T cell responses to AZD1222 COVID-19 vaccine. Whole-study results and caveats: Donors were largely white British and mainly female; clonal diversity was possibly underestimated.

The repertoire was sequenced with immunoSEQ multiplex PCR; TCRdb's copy has only in-frame clones and lacks some. This sample has around 210,000 clones, with less than 95% found just once. Trimming stripped 11 bases from V and 6 bases from J, with 20 bases between. Looked up from germline, CDR1 is MNHEY and CDR2 is SVGAGI. The CDR3 sequence is 14 residues long. The chain couples TRBV6-5 to TRBJ2-1; no clear D gene. The sequences come from peripheral blood, collected 28 days after the second dose of the MenACWY control vaccine. This TCR was sampled from an adult who received the MenACWY meningococcal vaccine as a control. This chain's CDR3 is CARLTPGQANEQFF. The CDR3 DNA reads as TGTGCCCGACTCACTCCCGGGCAGGCCAATGAGCAGTTCTTC.